Each of the 21 T cell receptor beta chains below was sequenced from the same sample in a study of T cell clonality in common variable immunodeficiency. Measured with immunoSEQ multiplex PCR; TCRdb has only the in-frame clones, and not every one. Altogether fewer than 75,000 clones were found in the sample, and no singletons occur. The sequenced sample consisted of peripheral blood mononuclear cells. The source is a person aged 18 to 70 in good health.

This clone showed up many times. The sequence runs out 3 residues before the end of the CDR3; the remainder is reconstructed from the germline J gene. The V and J genes are TRBV6-4 and TRBJ1-5; TRBD1 aligns across 9 bases. Germline V gene data show CDR1 as MRHNA and CDR2 as SNTAGT. Germline trimming cut 9 bases from V and 0 bases from J; bases unmatched to any gene: 9. This CDR3 is 16 amino acids long. The CDR3 sequence is CARTRDRDLSNQPQHF. Incomplete CDR3 DNA: TGTGCCAGAACGCGGGACAGGGATCTTAGCAATCAGCCC.

This clone occurred many times. CDR3 loop: CASSYALGLAGDYNEQFF. CDR3 DNA, as far as it was read: TGTGCCAGCAGCTACGCCCTGGGACTAGCGGGAGATTACAATGAG. The chain carries TRBV13 and TRBJ2-1; 14 nucleotides agree with TRBD2. The read finishes 3 residues shy of the CDR3 end, and the germline J gene is used to complete it. V gave up 4 bases and J gave up 4 bases; unmatched junction bases: 9. From germline, CDR1 is PRHDT and CDR2 FYEKMQ (reference sequence). The CDR3 extends over 18 amino acids.

At least ten counts were recorded for this clone. With the read ending 3 residues before the CDR3 end, the germline J gene is used to fill in that end. The chain joins TRBV19 to TRBJ1-3; perhaps TRBD1 as D (5 bases). Germline V CDR1 and CDR2: LNHDA, SQIVND (reference sequence). CDR3 length equals 15 residues. V was pared by 6 bases and J by 0 bases, with 12 bases between. CDR3: CASRKGPSSGNTIYF. Incomplete CDR3 DNA: TGTGCCAGTAGAAAGGGGCCGAGCTCTGGAAACACC.

This clone was recorded at least ten times. The CDR3 end lies 3 residues beyond the end of the read and is filled in from the germline J gene. The chain combines TRBV19 with TRBJ1-5; D is undetermined. V lost 3 bases and J lost 0, with 6 bases in between. The CDR3 totals 14 residues. CDR1 and CDR2 (germline): LNHDA, SQIVND (reference sequence). The DNA read from the CDR3 is TGTGCCAGTAGTATCAGATATAGCAATCAGCCC. Translated: CASSIRYSNQP. The entire CDR3 sequence reads CASSIRYSNQPQHF.

This clone was found a few times. Read sequence stops 3 residues before the CDR3 end, and the germline J gene provides the missing end. The chain is built from TRBV2 and TRBJ2-7; 10 bases match TRBD2. Germline values: CDR1 SNHLY, CDR2 FYNNEI. CDR3 size: 15 residues. V lost 6 bases and J lost 5; bases outside the gene matches: 10. The CDR3 here is CASRRRAGGPDEQYF. The CDR3 DNA, read in part, is TGTGCCAGCAGGAGACGAGCGGGGGGGCCCGACGAG. The complete variable domain, with remaining parts taken from reference TRBV2 and TRBJ2-7, reads EPEVTQTPSHQVTQMGQEVILRCVPISNHLYFYWYRQILGQKVEFLVSFYNNEISEKSEIFDDQFSVERPDGSNFTLKIRSTKLEDSAMYFCASRRRAGGPDEQYFGPGTRLTVT.

This clone was observed at least ten times. The CDR3 end falls 3 residues outside the read, so it is completed with the germline J gene. The chain is built from TRBV5-1 and TRBJ1-2, with D possibly TRBD1 on 6 matching bases. The germline V gene encodes CDR1 SGHRS and CDR2 YFSETQ. The CDR3 extends over 13 amino acids. The V and J ends lost 7 bases and 3 bases respectively, with 13 bases between them. The covered CDR3 bases are TGCGCCAGCCGGGACACGGGTCACTATGGC. Residues: CASRDTGHYG. The whole CDR3 sequence is CASRDTGHYGYTF.

This clone was seen at least ten times. The sequenced fragment ends 3 residues before the CDR3 boundary, so the rest is inferred from the germline J gene. The V and J genes are TRBV12-3 or TRBV12-4 and TRBJ2-7; D is perhaps TRBD1 (5 bases). The ends were cut back, 6 bases at V and 3 bases at J, with 15 bases in the middle. The CDR3 contains 14 residues. The CDR3 region is CASSQRLGDYEQYF. The part of the CDR3 DNA that was read is TGTGCCAGCAGCCAACGTCTAGGGGACTACGAG.

At least ten counts were recorded for this clone. Read data end 3 residues before the CDR3 end; the end is taken from the germline J gene. The chain links TRBV5-1 to TRBJ1-1, with TRBD1 matching over 8 bases. The CDR3 has 13 residues. J lost 7 bases, V lost 0 bases, and 2 bases had no gene match. Germline loops: CDR1 SGHRS, CDR2 YFSETQ. The CDR3 loop reads CASSLGTGNEAFF. The sequenced CDR3 bases are TGCGCCAGCAGCTTGGGGACAGGGAATGAA.

This clone was observed at least ten times. The sequence runs out 3 residues before the end of the CDR3; the remainder is reconstructed from the germline J gene. The V call is TRBV20-1, the J call TRBJ2-3; D possibly corresponds to TRBD1 (5 bases). Germline V gene lookup returns CDR1 DFQATT and CDR2 SNEGSKA (reference sequence). The V end lost 0 bases, the J end lost 2 bases, and 6 bases lay between the germline ends. This CDR3 is 13 amino acids long. Incomplete CDR3 DNA: TGCAGTGCTAGAGACAGGGACACAGATACG. Its protein product is CSARDRDTDT. The whole CDR3 reads CSARDRDTDTQYF.

This clone was observed at least ten times. The CDR3 is cut off 3 residues early in the read; its end comes from the germline J gene. The rearrangement links TRBV19 to TRBJ2-1; TRBD2 aligns across 11 bases. The length of the CDR3 is 16 residues. V was clipped by 5 bases and J by 8 bases; unmatched bases: 11. Germline assignment: CDR1 LNHDA and CDR2 SQIVND (reference sequence). The covered CDR3 bases are TGTGCCAGTAGTGCGCTCGTAGCGGGAGGGCCGGATGAG. Amino acids: CASSALVAGGPDE. The whole CDR3 region reads CASSALVAGGPDEQFF.

This clone was seen repeatedly, ten times or more. The missing CDR3 end, 3 residues past where the read stops, is filled in from the germline J gene. The V and J genes are TRBV5-4 and TRBJ2-4; 9 positions match TRBD2. CDR1 is SGHNT and CDR2 is YYREEE in the germline V gene (reference sequence). The CDR3 runs 15 residues. With 2 bases clipped from V and 6 bases from J, the junction kept 6 bases outside the gene matches. The CDR3 is CASSFFSGSINIQYF. CDR3 DNA, as far as it was read: TGTGCCAGCAGCTTTTTTAGCGGGAGCATAAACATT.

This clone appeared many times. The CDR3 protein is CATSTGQGAPMNTEAFF. The CDR3 bases that were read are TGTGCCACCAGCACTGGACAGGGCGCTCCTATGAACACTGAA. This chain connects TRBV15 to TRBJ1-1; TRBD1 agrees at 8 bases. The read comes to an end 3 residues before the CDR3 does, leaving the germline J gene to fill in the end. J was trimmed by 0 bases and V by 4 bases; bases with no gene match: 10. This CDR3 has 17 amino acids. Germline V gene data show CDR1 as LNHNV and CDR2 as YYDKDF (reference sequence).

Only a few counts were recorded for this clone. Incomplete CDR3 DNA: TGTGCCAGCTCGAGCGGGGGCTACTACAATGAG. This sequence encodes CASSSGGYYNE. Given in full, the CDR3 is CASSSGGYYNEQFF. This rearrangement joins TRBV19 to TRBJ2-1; 8 bases line up with TRBD2. Read data end 3 residues before the CDR3 end; the end is taken from the germline J gene. Germline assignment: CDR1 LNHDA and CDR2 SQIVND (reference sequence). Trimming cost V 9 bases and J 3 bases; bases outside gene matches: 7. This CDR3 has 14 residues.

This clone showed up many times. The read ends 3 residues shy of where the CDR3 ends; the end is completed using the germline J gene. The chain joins TRBV5-1 to TRBJ2-1, with TRBD2 matching 10 bases. V shed 0 bases, J shed 3 bases, and the junction held 3 bases outside the gene matches. CDR1 is SGHRS and CDR2 is YFSETQ in the germline V gene. CDR3 size: 16 residues. The part of the CDR3 DNA that was read is TGCGCCAGCAGCTTGGGGGCTAGCGGGGGCTACAATGAG. It translates to CASSLGASGGYNE. The CDR3 as a whole reads CASSLGASGGYNEQFF.

This clone was observed at least ten times. The read gets to within 3 residues of the CDR3 end, and the germline J gene fills in the rest. The chain is built from TRBV20-1 and TRBJ1-5, with D possibly TRBD1 on 6 matching bases. V lost 3 bases, J lost 3 bases, and 21 bases lay in between. The CDR3 is 17 residues long. CDR1 is DFQATT and CDR2 is SNEGSKA in the germline V gene (reference sequence). The CDR3 loop reads CSASVLRGHNSNQPQHF. The CDR3 bases that were read are TGCAGTGCTAGTGTATTGAGGGGACACAATTCCAATCAGCCC.

This clone was recorded many times. The read is 3 residues too short to cover the CDR3 end, so that end is filled in from the germline J gene. V and J are TRBV7-9 and TRBJ1-4; D perhaps matches TRBD1 (6 bases). Germline CDR1 SEHNR, CDR2 FQNEAQ (reference sequence). The CDR3 has 15 amino acids. V was pared by 5 bases and J by 5 bases, with 15 bases between. The CDR3 bases that were read are TGTGCCAGCAGCCCCACAGGGAGCTTGAATGAAAAA. Protein sequence: CASSPTGSLNEK. From start to end, the CDR3 is CASSPTGSLNEKLFF.

This clone came up many times. Read data end 3 residues before the CDR3 end; the end is taken from the germline J gene. The rearrangement links TRBV5-4 to TRBJ1-3; no reliable D call. Germline CDR1 and CDR2: SGHNT and YYREEE (reference sequence). V was shortened by 1 base and J by 0 bases, with 8 bases between the two germline ends. This CDR3 contains 15 residues. The CDR3 is CASSLSGISGNTIYF. Incomplete CDR3 DNA: TGTGCCAGCAGCTTGTCGGGGATCTCTGGAAACACC.

There are many counts of this clone. Sequencing ends 3 residues short of the CDR3 end; the germline J gene provides the rest. This sequence joins TRBV19 and TRBJ2-7; D is perhaps TRBD2 (6 bases). Germline V gene lookup returns CDR1 LNHDA and CDR2 SQIVND (reference sequence). The V and J ends lost 4 bases and 0 bases respectively, with 10 bases between them. The CDR3 has 14 residues. The CDR3 sequence: CASSSSGVSYEQYF. The part of the CDR3 DNA that was read is TGTGCCAGTAGTAGTTCGGGGGTCTCCTACGAG.

In its sample, this clone was seen many times. The read ends 3 residues early relative to the CDR3; the germline J gene fills the gap. The chain combines TRBV20-1 with TRBJ2-1, with TRBD2 identical over 11 bases. There are 17 residues in the CDR3. Germline V gene lookup returns CDR1 DFQATT and CDR2 SNEGSKA (reference sequence). Trimming at V came to 5 bases and at J to 3 bases, leaving 12 bases not matched to a gene. The part of the CDR3 DNA that was read is TGCAGTGCTGTCCTAGCGGGAGGTTCTAGGGGCTACAATGAG. It translates to CSAVLAGGSRGYNE. The full CDR3 sequence reads CSAVLAGGSRGYNEQFF.

This clone was recorded a few times. CDR3 bases read: TGCAGCGTACGTACTGGGACTAGCGGGAGTTCGGTCTCCTACGAG. Amino acids: CSVRTGTSGSSVSYE. The full CDR3 reads CSVRTGTSGSSVSYEQYF. The chain combines TRBV29-1 with TRBJ2-7; 14 positions match TRBD2. The read ends 3 residues early relative to the CDR3; the germline J gene fills the gap. The V gene end was trimmed by 6 bases and the J gene end by 0 bases; junction bases not matched to a gene: 13. Germline CDR1 reads SQVTM; CDR2 reads ANQGSEA. The CDR3 is 18 amino acids.

Many counts were recorded for this clone. The read halts 3 residues ahead of the CDR3 end, with the missing end drawn from the germline J gene. This chain joins TRBV11-2 and TRBJ1-1; no clear D. CDR3 length: 13 residues. The V end lost 0 bases, the J end lost 5 bases, and 7 bases lay between the germline ends. Germline CDR1 is SGHAT and CDR2 is FQNNGV. The CDR3 protein is CASSLESVTEAFF. CDR3 DNA (partial): TGTGCCAGCAGCTTAGAATCGGTGACTGAA.